This T cell receptor (beta chain) was recorded in a study of T cell changes during pregnancy in multiple sclerosis. Profiled with immunoSEQ multiplex PCR; TCRdb holds only in-frame clones, not every one. The profile shows tens of thousands of clones, roughly 90% of them singletons. Trimming at V came to 5 bases and at J to 5 bases, leaving 1 base not matched to a gene. The germline CDR1 and CDR2 sequences are MRHNA and SNTAGT. The CDR3 spans 13 residues. This sample comprised CD8+ T cells from peripheral blood mononuclear cells, obtained in the third trimester of pregnancy. This clonotype was sampled from a female donor with multiple sclerosis, enrolled in a pregnancy study. V and J are TRBV6-4 and TRBJ2-3; 10 bases line up with TRBD2. In nucleotides, the CDR3 is TGTGCCAGCAGTCTAGCGGGGGAAGATACGCAGTATTTT. This gives the protein CASSLAGEDTQYF.